The clone carrying this TCR beta chain occurred once. This specimen belongs to a study of blood T cell repertoires in COVID-19. As handled by the study authors: Amplification of reference gene primers was used by the study to estimate nucleated cell counts. Libraries were prepared by immunoSEQ multiplex PCR; TCRdb keeps only in-frame clonotypes and omits some of them. V, J and clone size were drawn from that table, and D and trimming were deduced from the DNA. The sample includes over 120,000 clones, 76% of them seen just once. Trimming stripped 7 bases from V and 3 bases from J, with 18 bases between. Germline V CDR1 and CDR2: SQVTM, ANQGSEA. The CDR3 consists of 14 residues.

The chain uses TRBV29-1 and TRBJ1-1; no clear D. The sequenced sample was peripheral blood. The sequence was obtained from a woman at least 80 years old with active or convalescent COVID-19. CDR3 protein: CSADVSRRDTEAFF. The CDR3 DNA is TGCAGCGCCGATGTGAGTAGGAGGGACACTGAAGCTTTCTTT.